This T cell receptor (beta chain) was sequenced during a study of control samples from healthy donors and cancer patients. Measured with immunoSEQ multiplex PCR; TCRdb has only the in-frame clones, and not every one. The table shows about 73,000 clones, with just under 90% occurring only once. V dropped 8 bases and J dropped 1 base, with 10 bases sitting between them. Germline V gene sequence: CDR1 MNHNY, CDR2 SVGAGI (reference sequence). The CDR3 extends over 13 amino acids. V and J are TRBV6-6 and TRBJ2-3; D is possibly TRBD1 (5 bases). The receptor was isolated from a man in his 60s with lung cancer. Sequencing was done on a sample of PBMCs. The CDR3 sequence is CASGAGRTDTQYF. In nucleotides, the CDR3 is TGTGCCAGCGGGGCAGGGCGCACAGATACGCAGTATTTT.